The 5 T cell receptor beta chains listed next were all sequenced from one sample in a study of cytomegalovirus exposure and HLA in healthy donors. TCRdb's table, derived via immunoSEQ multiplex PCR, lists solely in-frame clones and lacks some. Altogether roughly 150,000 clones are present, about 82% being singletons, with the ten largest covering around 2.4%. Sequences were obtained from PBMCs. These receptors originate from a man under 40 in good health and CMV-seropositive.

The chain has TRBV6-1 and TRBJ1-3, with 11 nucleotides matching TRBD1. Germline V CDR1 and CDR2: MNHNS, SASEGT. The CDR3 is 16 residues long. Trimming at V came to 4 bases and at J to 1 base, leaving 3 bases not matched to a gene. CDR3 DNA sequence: TGTGCCAGCAGTGTTGGACAGGGGGCTTCTGGAAACACCATATATTTT. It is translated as CASSVGQGASGNTIYF.

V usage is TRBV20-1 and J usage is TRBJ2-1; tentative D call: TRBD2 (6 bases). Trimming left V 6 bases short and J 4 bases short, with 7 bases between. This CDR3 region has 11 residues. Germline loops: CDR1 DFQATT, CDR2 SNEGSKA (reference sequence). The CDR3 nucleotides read TGCAGTGCCGGGAGTTACAATGAGCAGTTCTTC. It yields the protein CSAGSYNEQFF.

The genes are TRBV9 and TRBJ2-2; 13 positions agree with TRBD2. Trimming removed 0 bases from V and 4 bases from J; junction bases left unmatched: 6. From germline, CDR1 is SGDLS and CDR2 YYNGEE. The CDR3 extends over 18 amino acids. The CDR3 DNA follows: TGTGCCAGCAGCGTAGGATTGAGACTAGCGGGGGGCACCGGGGAGCTGTTTTTT. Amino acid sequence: CASSVGLRLAGGTGELFF.

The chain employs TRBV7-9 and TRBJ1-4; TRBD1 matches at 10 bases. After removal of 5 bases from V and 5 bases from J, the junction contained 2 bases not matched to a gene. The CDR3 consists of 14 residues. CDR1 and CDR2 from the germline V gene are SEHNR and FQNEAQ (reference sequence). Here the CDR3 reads CASSVGQGNEKLFF. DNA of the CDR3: TGTGCCAGCAGCGTGGGACAGGGGAATGAAAAACTGTTTTTT. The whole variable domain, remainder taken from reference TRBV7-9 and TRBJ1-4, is DTGVSQNPRHKITKRGQNVTFRCDPISEHNRLYWYRQTLGQGPEFLTYFQNEAQLEKSRLLSDRFSAERPKGSFSTLEIQRTEQGDSAMYLCASSVGQGNEKLFFGSGTQLSVL.

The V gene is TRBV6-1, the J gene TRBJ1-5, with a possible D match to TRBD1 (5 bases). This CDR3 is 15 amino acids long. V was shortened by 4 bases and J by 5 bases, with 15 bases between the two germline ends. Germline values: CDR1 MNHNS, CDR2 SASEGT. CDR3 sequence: CASSGQGGLHQPQHF. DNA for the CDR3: TGTGCCAGCAGTGGGCAGGGTGGTCTTCATCAGCCCCAGCATTTT.